This passage covers 20 T cell receptor beta chains from one sample sequenced in a study of T cell responses to AZD1222 COVID-19 vaccine. The assay was immunoSEQ multiplex PCR, and TCRdb's table has in-frame clones only and misses some. The sample shows tens of thousands of clones, about nine tenths of them seen only once. Source: peripheral blood, taken on day 0 of AZD1222 vaccination. Receptors were obtained from an adult in good health.

V and J are TRBV6-2 or TRBV6-3 and TRBJ1-1; TRBD1 matches at 8 bases. Per germline, CDR1 MNHEY and CDR2 SVGEGT. V was clipped by 0 bases and J by 1 base; unmatched bases: 4. The CDR3 spans 16 residues. The chain's CDR3 is CASSYSRDRGNTEAFF. The CDR3, as DNA: TGTGCCAGCAGTTACTCCCGCGACAGGGGGAACACTGAAGCTTTCTTT.

This rearrangement joins TRBV7-2 to TRBJ1-2; D is possibly TRBD1 (5 bases). CDR1 is SGHTA and CDR2 is FQGNSA in the germline V gene. V lost 0 bases and J 4 bases, leaving 12 bases between the germline ends. This CDR3 comprises 15 residues. The CDR3 region has the DNA TGTGCCAGCAGCTTAGCGGCAACAGGTTTCTATGGCTACACCTTC. Protein sequence: CASSLAATGFYGYTF.

V is TRBV4-3 and J is TRBJ2-1; 7 nucleotides match TRBD1. V dropped 1 base and J dropped 7; count of bases not matched to a gene: 7. CDR1 and CDR2 from the germline V gene are LGHNA and YSLEER. The CDR3 loop spans 15 amino acids. This CDR3 reads CASSQVLDRANEQFF. CDR3 in DNA: TGCGCCAGCAGCCAAGTTCTAGACAGGGCAAATGAGCAGTTCTTC.

This clone was seen once. CDR3 sequence: CASSLFRDWGPYEQYF. The CDR3 DNA is TGTGCCAGCAGCTTGTTTAGGGACTGGGGGCCCTACGAGCAGTACTTC. The rearrangement uses TRBV5-4 and TRBJ2-7; D possibly uses TRBD1 or TRBD2 (6 bases each). There are 16 residues in the CDR3. The germline V gene has CDR1 SGHNT and CDR2 YYREEE (reference sequence). The V end lost 1 base, the J end lost 2 bases, and 16 bases lay between the germline ends. The complete variable domain, with remaining parts taken from reference TRBV5-4 and TRBJ2-7, reads ETGVTQSPTHLIKTRGQQVTLRCSSQSGHNTVSWYQQALGQGPQFIFQYYREEENGRGNFPPRFSGLQFPNYSSELNVNALELDDSALYLCASSLFRDWGPYEQYFGPGTRLTVT.

J is TRBJ2-7 and V is TRBV7-3; D gene ambiguous. V lost 4 bases and J lost 3, with 7 bases in between. Germline CDR1 SGHTA, CDR2 FQGTGA. This CDR3 has 12 residues. Here the CDR3 DNA reads TGTGCCAGCAGCTCTGACATCTACGAGCAGTACTTC. Residues: CASSSDIYEQYF. Together with reference TRBV7-3 and TRBJ2-7, the CDR3 gives the full variable domain: GAGVSQTPSNKVTEKGKYVELRCDPISGHTALYWYRQSLGQGPEFLIYFQGTGAADDSGLPNDRFFAVRPEGSVSTLKIQRTERGDSAVYLCASSSDIYEQYFGPGTRLTVT.

The chain employs TRBV6-5 and TRBJ2-5, with TRBD1 as a possible D gene (5 bases). The germline gives CDR1 MNHEY, CDR2 SVGAGI. The ends were cut back, 9 bases at V and 4 bases at J, with 15 bases in the middle. This CDR3 has 13 residues. The CDR3 region has the DNA TGTGCCAGTTGCAGGGTCAATTCAGAGACCCAGTACTTC. It specifies CASCRVNSETQYF.

This chain joins TRBV6-5 and TRBJ1-5, with a weak D call TRBD1 (6 bases). The CDR3 is made up of 14 amino acids. Trimming stripped 2 bases from V and 5 bases from J, with 10 bases between. The germline CDR1 and CDR2 sequences are MNHEY and SVGAGI. CDR3 nucleotides: TGTGCCAGCAGTTACGGGGGGCCCGATCAGCCCCAGCATTTT. Its translation: CASSYGGPDQPQHF.

The chain joins TRBV5-1 to TRBJ2-1; no firm D call. Trimming cost V 2 bases and J 3 bases, with 3 bases left between them. Germline V gene lookup returns CDR1 SGHRS and CDR2 YFSETQ. The CDR3 totals 12 residues. Written as DNA, the CDR3 is TGCGCCAGCAGCTTTAACTACAATGAGCAGTTCTTC. As protein: CASSFNYNEQFF.

This CDR3 is CASSLASGLGYTF. As DNA, the CDR3 is TGCGCCAGCAGCTTGGCCTCAGGGCTTGGCTACACCTTC. V usage is TRBV5-1 and J usage is TRBJ1-2; tentatively, D is TRBD1 (5 bases). Germline V lookup: CDR1 SGHRS, CDR2 YFSETQ. The CDR3 extends over 13 amino acids. Deletions cut 0 bases from V and 7 bases from J, with 10 bases between.

The gene calls are TRBV30 and TRBJ1-2; no clear D. This CDR3 is built from 14 residues. Germline CDR1 and CDR2: GTSNPN and SVGIG (reference sequence). Trimming shortened V by 0 bases and J by 7 bases, and 15 bases separated the two germline ends. The CDR3, as DNA: TGTGCCTGGAGTGTACCGCGAACTGTAAGTGGCTACACCTTC. Translated: CAWSVPRTVSGYTF.

The rearrangement uses TRBV6-5 and TRBJ2-5; 9 bases align to TRBD2. V lost 2 bases and J lost 5; bases outside the gene matches: 6. This CDR3 has 15 amino acids. Germline assignment: CDR1 MNHEY and CDR2 SVGAGI. CDR3 DNA: TGTGCCAGCAGTTACGGCGGGAGGGCCGGCGAGACCCAGTACTTC. This translates into CASSYGGRAGETQYF.

CDR3: CATRGRNTGELFF. Here the CDR3 DNA reads TGTGCCACACGAGGGCGAAACACCGGGGAGCTGTTTTTT. J is TRBJ2-2 and V is TRBV2, with a weak D call TRBD2 (5 bases). CDR3 length: 13 amino acids. Trimming took 10 bases from V and 2 from J, leaving 11 bases between them. CDR1 and CDR2 (germline): SNHLY, FYNNEI.

J is TRBJ1-2 and V is TRBV30; 7 nucleotides align to TRBD1. J lost 8 bases, V lost 5 bases, and 11 bases had no gene match. The CDR3 extends over 13 amino acids. Germline loops: CDR1 GTSNPN, CDR2 SVGIG (reference sequence). The CDR3 coding sequence is TGTGCCTGGGCTGGGACAGCAGTTAGGGGCTACACCTTC. Its translation: CAWAGTAVRGYTF.

The rearrangement joins TRBV2 to TRBJ1-2; D is possibly TRBD1 (5 bases). With 1 base removed from V and 0 bases from J, the gap between germline ends came to 9 bases. Germline V gene lookup returns CDR1 SNHLY and CDR2 FYNNEI. CDR3 length equals 15 residues. DNA of the CDR3: TGTGCCAGCAGTGAAGACGGACAAGCTAACTATGGCTACACCTTC. It yields the protein CASSEDGQANYGYTF.

This chain uses TRBV4-1 with TRBJ2-2, with D unclear. The CDR3 consists of 16 residues. Germline CDR1 is MGHRA and CDR2 is YSYEKL. V lost 0 bases and J lost 2, with 10 bases in between. For the CDR3, the DNA is TGCGCCAGCAGCCAAGAAACGTCTTTAAACACCGGGGAGCTGTTTTTT. Translation: CASSQETSLNTGELFF.

This rearrangement joins TRBV19 to TRBJ1-1, with TRBD1 as a possible D gene (6 bases). Between the trimmed V and J ends, which lost 10 bases and 5 bases, there was a span of 14 bases. The CDR3 contains 12 residues. The germline V gene encodes CDR1 LNHDA and CDR2 SQIVND (reference sequence). The DNA of the CDR3 is TGTGCCACCGGGACAATGCTAACTGAAGCTTTCTTT. Translating gives CATGTMLTEAFF.

The chain recombines TRBV18 with TRBJ1-1; D not certain. V shed 6 bases and J shed 3 bases, with 17 bases lying between them. The CDR3 contains 15 residues. Germline loops: CDR1 KGHSH, CDR2 LQKENI. The CDR3 here is CASSPAGYGYTEAFF. DNA of the CDR3: TGTGCCAGCTCGCCGGCAGGTTACGGTTACACTGAAGCTTTCTTT.

This rearrangement joins TRBV5-6 to TRBJ1-4; 9 bases map to TRBD1. V gave up 5 bases and J gave up 6 bases; unmatched junction bases: 11. This CDR3 has 16 amino acids. The germline V gene has CDR1 SGHDT and CDR2 YYEEEE. This chain's CDR3 is CASSTPGQGPDEKLFF. CDR3 sequence (DNA): TGTGCCAGCAGTACACCGGGACAGGGTCCAGATGAAAAACTGTTTTTT.

This rearrangement joins TRBV9 to TRBJ2-5; 10 bases are a match to TRBD2. With 0 bases clipped from V and 5 bases from J, the junction kept 10 bases outside the gene matches. This CDR3 contains 17 residues. Germline lookup yields CDR1 SGDLS and CDR2 YYNGEE. CDR3 sequence: CASSVGHLAGVGETQYF. The CDR3 nucleotides are TGTGCCAGCAGCGTAGGTCACCTAGCGGGAGTAGGGGAGACCCAGTACTTC.

There are a few counts of this clone. The chain's CDR3 is CATQMTESYEQYF. Written as DNA, the CDR3 is TGTGCCACACAGATGACAGAGTCCTACGAGCAGTACTTC. The chain carries TRBV6-5 and TRBJ2-7; TRBD1 is a possible D gene (5 bases). CDR3 length equals 13 residues. With 10 bases removed from V and 1 base from J, the gap between germline ends came to 14 bases. Germline loops: CDR1 MNHEY, CDR2 SVGAGI.